These T cell receptor beta chains were read from a single sample in a study of blood T cell repertoires in COVID-19. Assay used: immunoSEQ multiplex PCR; TCRdb lists only in-frame clones, some missing. This sample has 80,000 to 95,000 clones, with 88% found just once. Sequencing input: peripheral blood. These receptors all come from a man aged 65 to 79 with acute or convalescent COVID-19. The CDR3 runs from the conserved cysteine through the conserved F or W. D genes are given only for firm matches. The size of a clone is reported for some rows only, either as once, few or many, or as a class for expanded clones.

>NA|TRBJ2-5|once|TRBV11-2
TGTGCCAGCAGCTTCCGACAGAAACAAGAGACCCAGTACTTC
CASSFRQKQETQYF
>NA|TRBJ1-3|NA|TRBV2
TGTGCCAGCATGCGGGGGCTTGGAAACACCATATATTTT
CASMRGLGNTIYF
>NA|TRBJ2-3|once|TRBV7-9
TGTGCCAGCAGCTTGGGACAAAACCCCACAGATACGCAGTATTTT
CASSLGQNPTDTQYF
>NA|TRBJ1-3|NA|TRBV7-9
TGTGCCAGCAGCTCTTCTGTCGGGGGGCTAGATGGAAACACCATATATTTT
CASSSSVGGLDGNTIYF
>NA|TRBJ1-5|NA|TRBV7-2
TGTGCCAGCAGCTTGGGAGGGGTTAGCAATCAGCCCCAGCATTTT
CASSLGGVSNQPQHF
>NA|TRBJ2-2|NA|TRBV2
TGTGCCAGCAGTGGGACAGTAGTGACCGGGGAGCTGTTTTTT
CASSGTVVTGELFF
>NA|TRBJ2-1|few|TRBV5-4
TGTGCCAGCAGCTTCCATACTCCCTCCTACAATGAGCAGTTCTTC
CASSFHTPSYNEQFF
>TRBD1|TRBJ1-6|NA|TRBV15
TGTGCCACCAGCGGGGGACAGGGGACCTCCTATAATTCACCCCTCCACTTT
CATSGGQGTSYNSPLHF
>NA|TRBJ1-5|NA|TRBV15
TGTGCCACCAGCGGAGTTACCGGGGGAAGACAGCCCCAGCATTTT
CATSGVTGGRQPQHF
>NA|TRBJ1-1|few|TRBV18
TGTGCCAGCTCACCAGCCCCAGGGAACACTGAAGCTTTCTTT
CASSPAPGNTEAFF
>NA|TRBJ2-3|NA|TRBV5-8
TGTGCCAGCAGCTTGGTCGGGGGGCTAACAGATACGCAGTATTTT
CASSLVGGLTDTQYF
>TRBD1|TRBJ2-3|NA|TRBV5-4
TGTGCCAGCAGCAGGACAGGGCAGGTCCCAGATACGCAGTATTTT
CASSRTGQVPDTQYF
>TRBD2|TRBJ2-3|NA|TRBV11-2
TGTGCCAGCAGCTTTCGGGACCGGGGGGGCACAGATACGCAGTATTTT
CASSFRDRGGTDTQYF
>TRBD2|TRBJ2-7|NA|TRBV6-2/TRBV6-3
TGTGCCAGCAGTAGCGGGGCAGGGCGCCTCATGAACGAGCAGTACTTC
CASSSGAGRLMNEQYF
>NA|TRBJ1-2|NA|TRBV4-1
TGCGCCAGCAGCCAACGGACTTTAGATAACTATGGCTACACCTTC
CASSQRTLDNYGYTF
>TRBD1|TRBJ1-4|few|TRBV6-6
TGTGCCAGCATTCAGGGGGCGGAGGATGAAAAACTGTTTTTT
CASIQGAEDEKLFF
>NA|TRBJ1-3|NA|TRBV18
TGTGCCAGCTCACCCTCTGTCTCAAACACCATATATTTT
CASSPSVSNTIYF
>NA|TRBJ1-2|NA|TRBV20-1
TGCAGTGCTAGTGGTTTCTTCGGCAGGACAAACTATGGCTACACCTTC
CSASGFFGRTNYGYTF
>TRBD1|TRBJ1-2|NA|TRBV2
TGTGCCAGCAGTGAGGAAGTCCGGACAGGGGGCTACACCTTC
CASSEEVRTGGYTF
>TRBD1|TRBJ1-2|NA|TRBV6-5
TGTGCCAGCAGTTACTCGAACAGGGGGGATTACGGCTACACCTTC
CASSYSNRGDYGYTF
>NA|TRBJ1-1|NA|TRBV6-2/TRBV6-3
TGTGCCAGCAGTTACCGCCTGGCCACGACGGGCACTGAAGCTTTCTTT
CASSYRLATTGTEAFF
>NA|TRBJ2-7|NA|TRBV6-2/TRBV6-3
TGTGCCAGCAGTACCCGCCAGTCCGAGCAGTACTTC
CASSTRQSEQYF
>NA|TRBJ2-3|NA|TRBV27
TGTGCCAGCAGTCTTACCCTTGGGCACACTAGCACAGATACGCAGTATTTT
CASSLTLGHTSTDTQYF
>NA|TRBJ1-1|NA|TRBV9
TGTGCCAGCAGCGTAGCCCCAAGCGGAGTCACTGAAGCTTTCTTT
CASSVAPSGVTEAFF
>TRBD2|TRBJ2-7|NA|TRBV7-6
TGTGCCAGCAGCCCGGGACTAGCGGGAGAATACGAGCAGTACTTC
CASSPGLAGEYEQYF
>NA|TRBJ1-1|NA|TRBV3-1/TRBV3-2
TGTGCCAGCAGCCAATCCGAAACAGGGAACACTGAAGCTTTCTTT
CASSQSETGNTEAFF
>NA|TRBJ2-7|NA|TRBV18
TGTGCCAGCTCACTGAGCTCCTACGAGCAGTACTTC
CASSLSSYEQYF
>NA|TRBJ1-2|NA|TRBV28
TGTGCCAGCAGTTTATGGGGGGGATACGGAGGCTACACCTTC
CASSLWGGYGGYTF
>NA|TRBJ2-2|NA|TRBV9
TGTGCCAGCAGGGGGAGAACAGGGCCCACCGGGGAGCTGTTTTTT
CASRGRTGPTGELFF
>NA|TRBJ1-5|once|TRBV28
TGTGCCAGCAGTTTATCTGCAGGGTTCCAGCCCCAGCATTTT
CASSLSAGFQPQHF
>TRBD2|TRBJ2-1|NA|TRBV28
TGTGCCAGCATATTTGGCGGGAGAGGTGAGCAGTTCTTC
CASIFGGRGEQFF
>NA|TRBJ2-7|NA|TRBV2
TGTGCCAGCAGTGGAACAGGGTACGAGCAGTACTTC
CASSGTGYEQYF
>NA|TRBJ1-6|NA|TRBV4-3
TGCGCCAGCAGCCAAGATCATCCAAATTCACCCCTCCACTTT
CASSQDHPNSPLHF
>NA|TRBJ2-3|NA|TRBV10-1
TGCGCCAGCAGTGACTACCTCCCTACGGGCACAGATACGCAGTATTTT
CASSDYLPTGTDTQYF
>NA|TRBJ2-6|NA|TRBV24-1
TGTGCCACCAGTGTAGGGGACTCTGGGGCCAACGTCCTGACTTTC
CATSVGDSGANVLTF
>TRBD1|TRBJ1-6|NA|TRBV3-1/TRBV3-2
TGTGCCAGCAGCCTGGGACAGGGTTATTCACCCCTCCACTTT
CASSLGQGYSPLHF
>TRBD1|TRBJ1-2|once|TRBV25-1
TGTGCCAGCAGTAACTCCGGGACAGGGGACTATGGCTACACCTTC
CASSNSGTGDYGYTF
>NA|TRBJ2-2|NA|TRBV18
TGTGCCAGCTCACCCTCCATCAGGGCTAACACCGGGGAGCTGTTTTTT
CASSPSIRANTGELFF
>NA|TRBJ2-1|once|TRBV6-2/TRBV6-3
TGTGCCAGCAGTTACTCGGGAGTTTCCTACAATGAGCAGTTCTTC
CASSYSGVSYNEQFF
>NA|TRBJ2-2|NA|TRBV10-3
TGTGCCATCAGTGGGGACCTAGGGGGCGGGGAGCTGTTTTTT
CAISGDLGGGELFF
>NA|TRBJ2-2|NA|TRBV5-1
TGCGCCAGCAGCTTTCCTAGTGGTACCGGGGAGCTGTTTTTT
CASSFPSGTGELFF
>TRBD2|TRBJ2-5|NA|TRBV5-1
TGCGCCAGCAGCAAGGGACTAGCGGGGGCCCAGAAAGAGACCCAGTACTTC
CASSKGLAGAQKETQYF
>TRBD1|TRBJ1-4|NA|TRBV3-1/TRBV3-2
TGTGCCAGCAGCTTAGCGACAGGGGGAGAAAAACTGTTTTTT
CASSLATGGEKLFF
>NA|TRBJ1-6|NA|TRBV18
TGTGCCAGCTCACCCTACGCCGTAGCGGGGAGGGCACCCCTCCACTTT
CASSPYAVAGRAPLHF
>NA|TRBJ2-7|NA|TRBV9
TGTGCCAGCAGCGTGTCTACTTCCGCCTACGAGCAGTACTTC
CASSVSTSAYEQYF
>TRBD1|TRBJ2-3|NA|TRBV6-5
TGTGCCAGCAGTCGGGACAGGAGGATCACAGATACGCAGTATTTT
CASSRDRRITDTQYF